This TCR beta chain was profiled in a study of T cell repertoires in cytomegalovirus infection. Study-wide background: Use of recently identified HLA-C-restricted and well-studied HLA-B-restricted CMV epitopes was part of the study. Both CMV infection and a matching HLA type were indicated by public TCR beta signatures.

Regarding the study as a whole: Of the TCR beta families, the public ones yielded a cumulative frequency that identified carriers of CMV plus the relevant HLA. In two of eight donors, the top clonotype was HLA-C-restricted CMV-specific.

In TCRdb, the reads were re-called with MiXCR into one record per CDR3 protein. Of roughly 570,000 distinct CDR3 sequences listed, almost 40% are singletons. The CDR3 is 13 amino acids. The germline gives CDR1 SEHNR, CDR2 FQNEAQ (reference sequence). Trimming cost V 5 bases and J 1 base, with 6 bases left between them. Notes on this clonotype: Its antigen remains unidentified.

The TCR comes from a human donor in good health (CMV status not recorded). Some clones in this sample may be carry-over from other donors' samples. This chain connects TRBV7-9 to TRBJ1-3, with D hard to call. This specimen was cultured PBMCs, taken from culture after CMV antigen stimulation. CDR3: CASSHISGNTIYF. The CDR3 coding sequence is TGTGCCAGCAGCCATATATCTGGAAACACCATATATTTT.